The 32 T cell receptor beta chains below come from one sample, sequenced in a study of a mutant IDH1 vaccine in newly diagnosed glioma. The protocol was immunoSEQ multiplex PCR, while the TCRdb copy is restricted to in-frame clones and leaves out a portion. Among over 45,000 clones, 76% were seen once, and the ten largest hold about 12%. Time point in this sample: week 35, safety follow-up. Doses consisted of 300 ug of mutant IDH1 20-mer peptide each, paired with topical imiquimod. These receptors are not linked to any known antigen. The starting material was PBMCs, obtained from a glioma patient whose treatment included an IDH1 peptide vaccine. All receptors come from a man in his forties or fifties with glioma.

The rearrangement uses TRBV6-1 and TRBJ2-3; D call uncertain. The CDR3 is 16 amino acids. V dropped 1 base and J dropped 3 bases, with 14 bases sitting between them. CDR1 and CDR2 from the germline V gene are MNHNS and SASEGT. CDR3 in amino acids: CASSEDQKGETDTQYF. As DNA, the CDR3 is TGTGCCAGCAGTGAAGACCAGAAGGGTGAGACAGATACGCAGTATTTT.

The V and J genes are TRBV6-1 and TRBJ2-7, with a tentative D call TRBD1 (6 bases). V gave up 0 bases and J gave up 2 bases, with 11 bases separating them. Germline values: CDR1 MNHNS, CDR2 SASEGT. This CDR3 spans 15 amino acids. The CDR3 loop is CASSEADRRTYEQYF. The CDR3 nucleotides read TGTGCCAGCAGTGAAGCCGACAGGAGAACCTACGAGCAGTACTTC.

This clone was seen just once. The genes are TRBV9 and TRBJ2-1, with unresolved D. V lost 0 bases to trimming and J lost 0 bases, with 7 bases between them. There are 15 residues in the CDR3. CDR1 and CDR2 (germline): SGDLS, YYNGEE. The CDR3 is CASSVDGNSYNEQFF. For the CDR3, the DNA is TGTGCCAGCAGCGTAGACGGAAACTCCTACAATGAGCAGTTCTTC. Looking up the rest from reference TRBV9 and TRBJ2-1 gives the full variable domain: DSGVTQTPKHLITATGQRVTLRCSPRSGDLSVYWYQQSLDQGLQFLIQYYNGEERAKGNILERFSAQQFPDLHSELNLSSLELGDSALYFCASSVDGNSYNEQFFGPGTRLTVL.

The rearrangement links TRBV29-1 to TRBJ2-5; unclear D gene. CDR3 length: 13 residues. V dropped 5 bases and J dropped 2 bases, with 12 bases sitting between them. Germline-derived CDR1 and CDR2 are SQVTM and ANQGSEA. The CDR3 sequence: CSVRVGQQETQYF. In DNA form, the CDR3 reads TGCAGCGTTAGGGTTGGGCAGCAAGAGACCCAGTACTTC.

The rearrangement uses TRBV6-5 and TRBJ1-2; 7 nucleotides line up with TRBD1. V shed 0 bases, J shed 7 bases, and the junction held 5 bases outside the gene matches. The length of the CDR3 is 14 residues. The germline V gene has CDR1 MNHEY and CDR2 SVGAGI. In DNA form, the CDR3 reads TGTGCCAGCAGTTACTCCACAGGGGTTCGTGGCTACACCTTC. Protein: CASSYSTGVRGYTF.

The chain is built from TRBV19 and TRBJ1-2; D uncertain. The CDR3 is 15 amino acids. Germline CDR1 reads LNHDA; CDR2 reads SQIVND (reference sequence). V gave up 0 bases and J gave up 7 bases, with 15 bases separating them. CDR3 sequence reads: CASSIDQASWAGYTF. The CDR3 coding sequence is TGTGCCAGTAGTATAGATCAGGCGAGCTGGGCTGGCTACACCTTC.

The chain is built from TRBV29-1 and TRBJ1-2; D ambiguous. The CDR3 has 10 amino acids. The germline V and J ends were trimmed by 3 bases and 6 bases, with 5 bases remaining between them. Germline V gene data show CDR1 as SQVTM and CDR2 as ANQGSEA. This CDR3 reads CSVDEDGYTF. DNA for the CDR3: TGCAGCGTTGACGAGGATGGCTACACCTTC.

Only a few counts were recorded for this clone. The V gene is TRBV4-3, the J gene TRBJ1-2; D is unclear. The germline V and J ends were trimmed by 0 bases and 2 bases, with 16 bases remaining between them. Germline loops: CDR1 LGHNA, CDR2 YSLEER. This CDR3 contains 17 residues. Here the CDR3 DNA reads TGCGCCAGCAGCCAAGATGGCGGGCAGAGGACCAACTATGGCTACACCTTC. Encoded protein: CASSQDGGQRTNYGYTF.

The gene calls are TRBV7-6 and TRBJ1-1; weak D call: TRBD1 (5 bases). The length of the CDR3 is 16 residues. Germline V lookup: CDR1 SGHVS, CDR2 FNYEAQ. V lost 2 bases and J lost 4, with 17 bases in between. In nucleotides, the CDR3 is TGTGCCAGCAGCTTAATGGGCAACAGTGGGGGCACTGAAGCTTTCTTT. Amino acid sequence: CASSLMGNSGGTEAFF.

CDR3 coding DNA: TGTGCCAGCAGCCAGAACAGGGCCGAAAAACTGTTTTTT. Protein product: CASSQNRAEKLFF. The chain recombines TRBV14 with TRBJ1-4; perhaps TRBD1 as D (6 bases). CDR3 length equals 13 residues. Trimming removed 3 bases at V and 8 bases at J, with 10 bases between. Germline V gene sequence: CDR1 SGHDN, CDR2 FVKESK.

The V gene is TRBV7-2, the J gene TRBJ2-1; a weak D match, TRBD1 (5 bases). This CDR3 spans 16 amino acids. Trimming removed 2 bases at V and 4 bases at J, with 15 bases between. CDR1 and CDR2 (germline): SGHTA, FQGNSA. DNA of the CDR3: TGTGCCAGCAGCTTAAGGGGTGGAGAGAGGTACAATGAGCAGTTCTTC. It translates to CASSLRGGERYNEQFF.

This chain links TRBV7-2 with TRBJ2-5; D is unresolved. Deletions cut 0 bases from V and 4 bases from J, with 9 bases between. The length of the CDR3 is 14 residues. Per the germline V gene, CDR1 is SGHTA and CDR2 is FQGNSA. In nucleotides, the CDR3 is TGTGCCAGCAGCTTAGCGGGTTGGGGAGAGACCCAGTACTTC. Translated, it gives CASSLAGWGETQYF.

The rearrangement uses TRBV7-9 and TRBJ2-7; no reliable D call. Germline CDR1 and CDR2: SEHNR and FQNEAQ (reference sequence). Trimming pared 3 bases from V and 2 bases from J, leaving 14 bases between. The CDR3 length is 15 residues. The DNA of the CDR3 is TGTGCCAGCAGCTTGATTTTAGGTCAGACCTACGAGCAGTACTTC. It yields the protein CASSLILGQTYEQYF. The complete variable domain, with remaining parts taken from reference TRBV7-9 and TRBJ2-7, reads DTGVSQNPRHKITKRGQNVTFRCDPISEHNRLYWYRQTLGQGPEFLTYFQNEAQLEKSRLLSDRFSAERPKGSFSTLEIQRTEQGDSAMYLCASSLILGQTYEQYFGPGTRLTVT.

The J gene is TRBJ2-7, the V gene TRBV6-1; 7 nucleotides match TRBD1. V was pared by 5 bases and J by 2 bases, with 6 bases of the junction left unmatched. CDR1 is MNHNS and CDR2 is SASEGT in the germline V gene. The CDR3 is 14 residues long. CDR3 residues: CASSTRTGPYEQYF. The CDR3 DNA sequence: TGTGCCAGCAGTACCCGGACAGGACCCTACGAGCAGTACTTC.

V is TRBV27 and J is TRBJ1-4, with D tentatively TRBD1 (5 bases). The CDR3 extends over 14 amino acids. Germline CDR1 is MNHEY and CDR2 is SMNVEV (reference sequence). Between the trimmed V and J ends, which lost 6 bases and 8 bases, there was a span of 16 bases. CDR3 coding DNA: TGTGCCAGCAGGGGAGACAGCCTTCGGGAAAAACTGTTTTTT. Translating it yields CASRGDSLREKLFF. Full variable domain (rest looked up from reference TRBV27 and TRBJ1-4): EAQVTQNPRYLITVTGKKLTVTCSQNMNHEYMSWYRQDPGLGLRQIYYSMNVEVTDKGDVPEGYKVSRKEKRNFPLILESPSPNQTSLYFCASRGDSLREKLFFGSGTQLSVL.

The genes are TRBV6-1 and TRBJ2-5; 10 bases are a match to TRBD1. From germline, CDR1 is MNHNS and CDR2 SASEGT. The length of the CDR3 is 15 residues. V trimming: 5 bases; J trimming: 5 bases; junction bases outside the gene matches: 8. CDR3: CASSLGTGDLETQYF. CDR3 in DNA: TGTGCCAGCAGTCTGGGGACAGGGGATTTGGAGACCCAGTACTTC.

This clone was seen only a few times. This chain uses TRBV10-3 with TRBJ1-4, with D possibly TRBD1 on 5 matching bases. Trimming took 10 bases from V and 8 from J, leaving 14 bases between them. This CDR3 comprises 12 residues. CDR1 ENHRY and CDR2 SYGVKD come from the germline V gene. The CDR3 sequence is CATRWGWEKLFF. Here the CDR3 DNA reads TGTGCCACCCGCTGGGGGTGGGAAAAACTGTTTTTT.

The chain employs TRBV5-1 and TRBJ2-3; 7 bases align to TRBD2. CDR1 and CDR2 (germline): SGHRS, YFSETQ. The CDR3 loop spans 16 amino acids. Unmatched junction bases numbered 4, after V lost 0 bases and J lost 0 bases. DNA of the CDR3: TGCGCCAGCAGCTTGGGTGGGAGGGCCAGCACAGATACGCAGTATTTT. It specifies CASSLGGRASTDTQYF.

The sample holds a few counts of this clone. This chain uses TRBV25-1 with TRBJ1-1; D not certain. There are 11 residues in the CDR3. With 5 bases removed from V and 3 bases from J, the gap between germline ends came to 4 bases. CDR1 and CDR2 from the germline V gene are MGHDK and SYGVNS. CDR3 loop: CASSLYTEAFF. CDR3 DNA: TGTGCCAGCAGTCTGTACACTGAAGCTTTCTTT.

The V and J genes are TRBV19 and TRBJ2-2; 10 bases agree with TRBD1. This CDR3 region has 15 residues. CDR1 and CDR2 from the germline V gene are LNHDA and SQIVND (reference sequence). V lost 4 bases to trimming and J lost 6 bases; unmatched junction nucleotides: 5. The CDR3 sequence is CASSTWTGGAGELFF. CDR3 DNA sequence: TGTGCCAGTAGTACATGGACAGGGGGGGCCGGGGAGCTGTTTTTT.

Note on this clone: This CDR3 is also generated by other DNA sequences in the sample. This chain links TRBV25-1 with TRBJ1-1; unclear D gene. The CDR3 covers 15 residues. Germline CDR1 MGHDK, CDR2 SYGVNS. V was shortened by 8 bases and J by 4 bases, with 20 bases between the two germline ends. The CDR3 reads CASRPHKAQTTEAFF. The CDR3 coding sequence is TGTGCCAGCCGACCGCATAAAGCCCAGACCACTGAAGCTTTCTTT.

The rearrangement links TRBV11-2 to TRBJ2-1, with TRBD2 identical over 8 bases. Trimming removed 5 bases from V and 15 bases from J; junction bases left unmatched: 18. This CDR3 has 15 amino acids. Germline loops: CDR1 SGHAT, CDR2 FQNNGV. The CDR3 coding sequence is TGTGCCAGCAGCCCCGGCGGGGGGCCCGCAACGGTCCCGTTCTTC. Translating it yields CASSPGGGPATVPFF.

This chain joins TRBV7-9 and TRBJ2-3; D is perhaps TRBD1 (5 bases). Looked up from germline, CDR1 is SEHNR and CDR2 is FQNEAQ (reference sequence). The CDR3 sequence is 17 residues long. Trimming took off 4 bases at V and 2 bases at J, with 19 bases between the two ends. CDR3 sequence (DNA): TGTGCCAGCAGCTCCACGGCGGATGCAGGGCACACAGATACGCAGTATTTT. The encoded protein is CASSSTADAGHTDTQYF.

The CDR3: CASSQGQGLGYNEQFF. The CDR3 DNA is TGTGCCAGCTCCCAAGGACAGGGGCTGGGGTACAATGAGCAGTTCTTC. The J gene is TRBJ2-1, the V gene TRBV18; 9 bases map to TRBD1. The CDR3 loop spans 16 amino acids. CDR1 is KGHSH and CDR2 is LQKENI in the germline V gene. The junction had 10 bases not matched to a gene; V was cut back by 6 bases and J by 4 bases.

The rearrangement uses TRBV5-1 and TRBJ2-3, with 9 positions matching TRBD2. J gave up 9 bases and V 3 bases, and 14 bases lay outside the gene matches. Germline CDR1 SGHRS, CDR2 YFSETQ. The CDR3 is 16 residues long. The CDR3 region is CASSSWSSGSSGTQYF. The DNA for the CDR3 is TGCGCCAGCAGCTCTTGGAGTAGCGGGAGTTCTGGAACGCAGTATTTT.

The J gene is TRBJ1-2, the V gene TRBV6-1; possible D gene TRBD1, 5 bases. Germline V gene data show CDR1 as MNHNS and CDR2 as SASEGT. The V end lost 4 bases, the J end lost 4 bases, and 22 bases lay between the germline ends. CDR3 length equals 17 residues. CDR3 sequence reads: CASSAVREGRESYGYTF. The CDR3 nucleotides read TGTGCCAGCAGTGCAGTGAGGGAGGGCAGGGAGAGCTATGGCTACACCTTC.

This rearrangement joins TRBV27 to TRBJ2-1; TRBD2 is a possible D gene (5 bases). Per the germline V gene, CDR1 is MNHEY and CDR2 is SMNVEV (reference sequence). The length of the CDR3 is 15 residues. The ends were cut back, 2 bases at V and 5 bases at J, with 13 bases in the middle. Here the CDR3 reads CASSLRLAHHNEQFF. The CDR3 DNA follows: TGTGCCAGCAGTTTACGCCTAGCCCACCACAATGAGCAGTTCTTC.

The CDR3, as DNA: TGTGCCAGCAAAGATAATCACCAGGGGAGTAGGACTGAAGCTTTCTTT. Amino acid sequence: CASKDNHQGSRTEAFF. The gene calls are TRBV6-6 and TRBJ1-1; maybe TRBD1 (6 bases). The CDR3 is made up of 16 amino acids. Germline V gene lookup returns CDR1 MNHNY and CDR2 SVGAGI (reference sequence). V was pared by 7 bases and J by 5 bases, with 23 bases between.

The chain recombines TRBV30 with TRBJ1-1; D is possibly TRBD1 (5 bases). The CDR3 is 16 residues long. Germline CDR1 GTSNPN, CDR2 SVGIG (reference sequence). Trimming removed 1 base at V and 1 base at J, with 16 bases between. CDR3 DNA sequence: TGTGCCTGGAGTGGAATATGGGGGTCGCGGAACACTGAAGCTTTCTTT. Its translation is CAWSGIWGSRNTEAFF. Based on the CDR3 plus reference TRBV30 and TRBJ1-1, the full variable domain is SQTIHQWPATLVQPVGSPLSLECTVEGTSNPNLYWYRQAAGRGLQLLFYSVGIGQISSEVPQNLSASRPQDRQFILSSKKLLLSDSGFYLCAWSGIWGSRNTEAFFGQGTRLTVV.

This chain joins TRBV28 and TRBJ1-5; D is perhaps TRBD1 (6 bases). This CDR3 spans 16 amino acids. The germline V gene encodes CDR1 MDHEN and CDR2 SYDVKM. V was pared by 1 base and J by 2 bases, with 12 bases between. CDR3 nucleotide sequence: TGTGCCAGCAGTTTATTACAGGGTAGGGGCAATCAGCCCCAGCATTTT. This encodes CASSLLQGRGNQPQHF. The full variable domain, in which reference TRBV28 and TRBJ1-5 provide the parts outside the CDR3, is DVKVTQSSRYLVKRTGEKVFLECVQDMDHENMFWYRQDPGLGLRLIYFSYDVKMKEKGDIPEGYSVSREKKERFSLILESASTNQTSMYLCASSLLQGRGNQPQHFGDGTRLSIL.

The rearrangement uses TRBV9 and TRBJ2-2, with D maybe TRBD2 (5 bases). V was pared by 0 bases and J by 7 bases, with 13 bases between. The CDR3 spans 15 residues. Germline V gene data show CDR1 as SGDLS and CDR2 as YYNGEE. CDR3 bases: TGTGCCAGCAGCGTAGGCGGCTCCCGGGGCGGGGAGCTGTTTTTT. Its protein is CASSVGGSRGGELFF. The full variable domain, with the rest looked up from reference TRBV9 and TRBJ2-2, is DSGVTQTPKHLITATGQRVTLRCSPRSGDLSVYWYQQSLDQGLQFLIQYYNGEERAKGNILERFSAQQFPDLHSELNLSSLELGDSALYFCASSVGGSRGGELFFGEGSRLTVL.

The table lists this clone with a few counts. The CDR3 coding sequence is TGTGCCAGCAGCAGAACCTTGGGACGGCCAAATGAAAAACTGTTTTTT. Protein sequence: CASSRTLGRPNEKLFF. V gene TRBV9 combines with J gene TRBJ1-4; D is perhaps TRBD1 (5 bases). The germline gives CDR1 SGDLS, CDR2 YYNGEE. Trimming cost V 4 bases and J 5 bases, with 18 bases left between them. This CDR3 contains 16 residues.